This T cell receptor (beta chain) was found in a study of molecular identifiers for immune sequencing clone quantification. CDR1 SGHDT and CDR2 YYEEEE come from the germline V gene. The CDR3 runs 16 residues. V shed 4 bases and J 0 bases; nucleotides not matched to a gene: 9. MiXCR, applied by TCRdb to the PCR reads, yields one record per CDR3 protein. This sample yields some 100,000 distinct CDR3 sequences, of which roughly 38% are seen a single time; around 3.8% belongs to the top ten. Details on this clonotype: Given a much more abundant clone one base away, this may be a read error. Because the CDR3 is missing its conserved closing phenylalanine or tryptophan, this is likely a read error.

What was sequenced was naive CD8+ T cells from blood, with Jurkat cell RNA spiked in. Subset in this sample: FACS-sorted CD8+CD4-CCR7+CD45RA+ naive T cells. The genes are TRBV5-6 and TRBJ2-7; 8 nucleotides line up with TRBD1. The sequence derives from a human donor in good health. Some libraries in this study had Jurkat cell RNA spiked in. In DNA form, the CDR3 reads TGTGCCAGCAGCAACCCGGCCAGGGGGCTCTCCTACGAGCAGTACCTC. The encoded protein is CASSNPARGLSYEQYL.